One and the same sample provided the 8 T cell receptor beta chains below, sequenced in a study of CD8 T cells in ankylosing spondylitis. Study-level results: A TCR beta motif made of 7 to 9 highly homologous variants seemed typical of ankylosing spondylitis blood.

These receptors' antigens are unknown. From the 5' RACE reads, TCRdb called clonotypes with MiXCR, one entry per CDR3 protein. This sample has 650,000 to 800,000 distinct CDR3 sequences, with around 19% found just once. The sample consisted of blood, either unsorted or a sorted T cell fraction (not recorded which). These receptors came from a male donor with ankylosing spondylitis.

This clonotype showed up just a few times. The gene calls are TRBV5-1 and TRBJ2-2; D is unresolved. There are 15 residues in the CDR3. Germline V gives CDR1 SGHRS, CDR2 YFSETQ. V lost 0 bases to trimming and J lost 4 bases, with 10 bases between them. This CDR3 is CASSLEGYLTGELFF. The CDR3 DNA sequence: TGCGCCAGCAGCTTGGAAGGCTACCTCACCGGGGAGCTGTTTTTT.

The chain has TRBV6-1 and TRBJ1-1, with 8 bases fitting TRBD1. This CDR3 comprises 15 residues. Germline CDR1 is MNHNS and CDR2 is SASEGT. Trimming at V came to 11 bases and at J to 0 bases, leaving 11 bases not matched to a gene. This CDR3 reads CAGTGSSGLNTEAFF. The CDR3 DNA reads TGTGCCGGGACAGGCTCCTCCGGATTGAACACTGAAGCTTTCTTT.

This clonotype was detected a few times. The chain uses TRBV7-2 and TRBJ1-1; maybe TRBD1 (6 bases). V lost 5 bases to trimming and J lost 2 bases, with 15 bases between them. CDR1 and CDR2 (germline): SGHTA, FQGNSA. The CDR3 is made up of 15 amino acids. The CDR3 loop is CASSPEQGLNTEAFF. In DNA, the CDR3 is TGTGCCAGCAGCCCTGAACAGGGACTAAACACTGAAGCTTTCTTT.

The J gene is TRBJ2-7, the V gene TRBV2; the match to TRBD1 covers 7 bases. J gave up 2 bases and V 2 bases, and 6 bases lay outside the gene matches. The CDR3 length is 15 residues. Germline CDR1 SNHLY, CDR2 FYNNEI. CDR3 bases: TGTGCCAGCAGTGAAACAGGGGTTACACCCTACGAGCAGTACTTC. It translates to CASSETGVTPYEQYF.

This chain links TRBV4-1 with TRBJ2-7; D ambiguous. Trimming pared 0 bases from V and 3 bases from J, leaving 6 bases between. This CDR3 is built from 13 residues. The germline V gene encodes CDR1 MGHRA and CDR2 YSYEKL. The CDR3 sequence is CASSQDPRYEQYF. CDR3 in DNA: TGCGCCAGCAGCCAAGATCCACGCTACGAGCAGTACTTC.

In this sample, this clonotype turned up a few times. The CDR3 sequence: CSDRTGVVYNEQFF. As DNA, the CDR3 is TGCAGCGATAGAACAGGGGTGGTCTACAATGAGCAGTTCTTC. The J gene is TRBJ2-1, the V gene TRBV29-1; TRBD1 aligns across 7 bases. The CDR3 length is 14 residues. With 7 bases clipped from V and 3 bases from J, the junction kept 9 bases outside the gene matches. Germline CDR1 is SQVTM and CDR2 is ANQGSEA.

The chain joins TRBV9 to TRBJ1-1; TRBD1 agrees at 12 bases. The CDR3 totals 19 residues. Germline assignment: CDR1 SGDLS and CDR2 YYNGEE. V was pared by 3 bases and J by 3 bases, with 15 bases of the junction left unmatched. The CDR3 loop reads CASSGGGTGGYIRDTEAFF. The DNA for the CDR3 is TGTGCCAGCAGCGGTGGGGGGACAGGGGGCTATATACGGGACACTGAAGCTTTCTTT.

V gene TRBV29-1 combines with J gene TRBJ2-2; possibly TRBD2 for D (6 bases). CDR1 and CDR2 (germline): SQVTM, ANQGSEA. The CDR3 length is 14 residues. With 1 base removed from V and 0 bases from J, the gap between germline ends came to 6 bases. The CDR3 spells CSVEGGANTGELFF. The CDR3 coding sequence is TGCAGCGTTGAAGGGGGGGCGAACACCGGGGAGCTGTTTTTT.